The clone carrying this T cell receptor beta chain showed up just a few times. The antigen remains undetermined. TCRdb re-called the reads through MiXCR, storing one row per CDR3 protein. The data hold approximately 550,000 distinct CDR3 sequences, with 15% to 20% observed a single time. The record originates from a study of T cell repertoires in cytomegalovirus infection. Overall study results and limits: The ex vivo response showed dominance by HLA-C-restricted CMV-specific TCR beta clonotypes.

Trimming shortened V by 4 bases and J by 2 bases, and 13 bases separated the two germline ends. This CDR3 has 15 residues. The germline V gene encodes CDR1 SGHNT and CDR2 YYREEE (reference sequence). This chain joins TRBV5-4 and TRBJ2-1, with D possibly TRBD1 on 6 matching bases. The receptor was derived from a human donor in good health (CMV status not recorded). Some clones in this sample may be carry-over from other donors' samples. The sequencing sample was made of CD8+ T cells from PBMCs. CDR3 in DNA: TGTGCCAGCAGCCCGCAGCAGGGGCCCTACAATGAGCAGTTCTTC. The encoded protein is CASSPQQGPYNEQFF.